The clone carrying this TCR beta chain has only one observation. The sample contains more than one DNA sequence encoding this CDR3. This record comes from a study of cytomegalovirus exposure and HLA in healthy donors. The PCR made use of 60 Vbeta and 13 Jbeta primers. The method was immunoSEQ multiplex PCR; TCRdb's version includes in-frame clones alone and lacks a portion of them. Of fewer than 150,000 clones detected, around 72% appear once; the ten largest clones hold approximately 15%. The sequence came from a human donor in good health. The sequencing sample was made of PBMCs.

The CDR3 DNA reads as TGTGCCAGCAGCCTCAGGTTGGGGGCTTTACTCCTGACTTTC. It codes for CASSLRLGALLLTF. This rearrangement joins TRBV4-2 to TRBJ2-6; tentatively, D is TRBD1 (6 bases). Trimming took off 4 bases at V and 14 bases at J, with 18 bases between the two ends. The CDR3 sequence is 14 residues long. Germline CDR1 and CDR2: LGHNA and YNFKEQ.